The 15 T cell receptor beta chains below come from one sample, sequenced in a study of cytomegalovirus exposure and HLA in healthy donors. This PCR relied on a set of 60 Vbeta primers and 13 Jbeta primers. The table came from immunoSEQ multiplex PCR; TCRdb's copy has only in-frame clones and leaves some out. The sample contains 120,000 or so clones, 60% to 85% of which appear only once. The sequencing input was PBMCs. The receptors derive from a woman between 35 and 50 years old in good health and CMV-seropositive.

J is TRBJ2-7 and V is TRBV6-5; TRBD2 matches at 7 bases. CDR1 is MNHEY, CDR2 SVGAGI, per germline. Trimming at V came to 0 bases and at J to 6 bases, leaving 5 bases not matched to a gene. The CDR3 has 14 amino acids. CDR3 bases: TGTGCCAGCAGTTACTCGGCCGGGGGGACCGAGCAGTACTTC. Its protein is CASSYSAGGTEQYF.

This chain uses TRBV15 with TRBJ2-1; D remains unclear. This CDR3 comprises 16 residues. Trimming pared 1 base from V and 0 bases from J, leaving 10 bases between. From germline, CDR1 is LNHNV and CDR2 YYDKDF (reference sequence). In DNA, the CDR3 is TGTGCCACCAGCAGAGCCCGGGTCAGCTCCTACAATGAGCAGTTCTTC. Residues: CATSRARVSSYNEQFF. Together with reference TRBV15 and TRBJ2-1, the CDR3 gives the full variable domain: DAMVIQNPRYQVTQFGKPVTLSCSQTLNHNVMYWYQQKSSQAPKLLFHYYDKDFNNEADTPDNFQSRRPNTSFCFLDIRSPGLGDTAMYLCATSRARVSSYNEQFFGPGTRLTVL.

This chain joins TRBV5-1 and TRBJ2-7, with 9 bases that match TRBD1. This CDR3 has 15 amino acids. Germline values: CDR1 SGHRS, CDR2 YFSETQ. V dropped 0 bases and J dropped 7; count of bases not matched to a gene: 8. The CDR3 sequence is CASSLGPGQGREQYF. The CDR3, as DNA: TGCGCCAGCAGCTTGGGGCCGGGACAGGGTAGAGAGCAGTACTTC.

On this clone itself: A read error may produce the germline difference seen at one junction end. This chain uses TRBV14 with TRBJ1-6; D unclear. Germline CDR1 SGHDN, CDR2 FVKESK. The CDR3 has 13 amino acids. CDR3 in amino acids: CASNQLYNSPLHF. DNA for the CDR3: TGTGCCAGCAACCAACTGTATAATTCACCCCTCCACTTT.

The chain combines TRBV7-2 with TRBJ2-2; 11 bases are a match to TRBD2. The trim removed 1 base at V and 6 bases at J, leaving 4 bases unmatched. The CDR3 is made up of 16 amino acids. Germline assignment: CDR1 SGHTA and CDR2 FQGNSA. The DNA of the CDR3 is TGTGCCAGCAGCTTAGTAGCGGGGGGGCCGGCCGGGGAGCTGTTTTTT. The encoded protein is CASSLVAGGPAGELFF.

Only a few counts were recorded for this clone. The J gene is TRBJ2-2, the V gene TRBV6-4; D uncertain. The CDR3 extends over 15 amino acids. CDR1 and CDR2 (germline): MRHNA, SNTAGT. V was pared by 3 bases and J by 3 bases, with 11 bases between. DNA of the CDR3: TGTGCCAGCAGTGAATCGTCCGAGGACACCGGGGAGCTGTTTTTT. Protein product: CASSESSEDTGELFF.

The V call is TRBV4-1, the J call TRBJ2-1, with D perhaps TRBD2 (7 bases). The V end was cut by 0 bases, the J end by 9 bases, with 18 bases between. The CDR3 extends over 16 amino acids. Per the germline V gene, CDR1 is MGHRA and CDR2 is YSYEKL. CDR3: CASSQERGGSGGEQFF. CDR3 DNA sequence: TGCGCCAGCAGCCAAGAAAGGGGGGGGTCGGGGGGTGAGCAGTTCTTC.

J is TRBJ1-2 and V is TRBV6-5, with D possibly being TRBD1 (6 bases). V was cut by 0 bases and J by 4 bases, with 12 bases left in between. From germline, CDR1 is MNHEY and CDR2 SVGAGI. This CDR3 region has 15 residues. DNA of the CDR3: TGTGCCAGCAGTTACTCGGCGGGGGCGGGCTATGGCTACACCTTC. Encoded protein: CASSYSAGAGYGYTF.

The gene calls are TRBV5-6 and TRBJ1-5; 10 bases fit TRBD1. The CDR3 contains 15 residues. The V and J ends lost 4 bases and 6 bases, in that order; junction bases with no gene match: 7. Per germline, CDR1 SGHDT and CDR2 YYEEEE. This CDR3 is CASSHGQGEIQPQHF. Written as DNA, the CDR3 is TGTGCCAGCAGCCACGGACAGGGGGAAATTCAGCCCCAGCATTTT.

This rearrangement joins TRBV19 to TRBJ1-1; D not certain. Germline V gene data show CDR1 as LNHDA and CDR2 as SQIVND (reference sequence). V lost 9 bases to trimming and J lost 1 base, with 12 bases between them. The CDR3 loop spans 13 amino acids. CDR3 nucleotides: TGTGCCAGCAGTGGACTTTCGAACACTGAAGCTTTCTTT. Amino acids: CASSGLSNTEAFF.

This rearrangement joins TRBV7-3 to TRBJ1-6; no clear D gene. The CDR3 is made up of 13 amino acids. Germline values: CDR1 SGHTA, CDR2 FQGTGA. Between the trimmed V and J ends, which lost 1 base and 7 bases, there was a span of 5 bases. CDR3 sequence reads: CASSLSSNSPLHF. CDR3 nucleotide sequence: TGTGCCAGCAGCTTAAGTAGCAATTCACCCCTCCACTTT.

This clone was counted between two and nine times. This rearrangement joins TRBV7-9 to TRBJ1-6; tentative D call: TRBD1 (6 bases). Between the trimmed V and J ends, which lost 5 bases and 10 bases, there was a span of 15 bases. Germline-derived CDR1 and CDR2 are SEHNR and FQNEAQ (reference sequence). The CDR3 is 14 amino acids. CDR3 coding DNA: TGTGCCAGCAGCCGAGAACAGGGTCGGTCACCCCTCCACTTT. Its protein product is CASSREQGRSPLHF.

This clone was recorded a few times. This sequence joins TRBV10-2 and TRBJ2-6; TRBD1 aligns across 7 bases. This CDR3 has 16 amino acids. In germline, CDR1 is WSHSY, CDR2 SAAADI. V trimming: 6 bases; J trimming: 2 bases; junction bases outside the gene matches: 7. The CDR3 DNA reads TGCGCCAGCAGAAAGGCGCAGGGGGCTGGGGCCAACGTCCTGACTTTC. It yields the protein CASRKAQGAGANVLTF.

The chain carries TRBV6-1 and TRBJ1-1; D is undetermined. Deletions cut 3 bases from V and 0 bases from J, with 5 bases between. The length of the CDR3 is 13 residues. Looked up from germline, CDR1 is MNHNS and CDR2 is SASEGT. CDR3 in DNA: TGTGCCAGCAGTGAGCAGGTGAACACTGAAGCTTTCTTT. Translating gives CASSEQVNTEAFF.

The chain carries TRBV19 and TRBJ1-2, with unresolved D. Trimming took 9 bases from V and 4 from J, leaving 18 bases between them. The CDR3 extends over 14 amino acids. Germline CDR1 is LNHDA and CDR2 is SQIVND (reference sequence). The CDR3: CASHPETRPYGYTF. The DNA for the CDR3 is TGTGCCAGCCACCCTGAGACAAGGCCCTATGGCTACACCTTC. The full variable domain, its missing parts supplied by reference TRBV19 and TRBJ1-2, is DGGITQSPKYLFRKEGQNVTLSCEQNLNHDAMYWYRQDPGQGLRLIYYSQIVNDFQKGDIAEGYSVSREKKESFPLTVTSAQKNPTAFYLCASHPETRPYGYTFGSGTRLTVV.